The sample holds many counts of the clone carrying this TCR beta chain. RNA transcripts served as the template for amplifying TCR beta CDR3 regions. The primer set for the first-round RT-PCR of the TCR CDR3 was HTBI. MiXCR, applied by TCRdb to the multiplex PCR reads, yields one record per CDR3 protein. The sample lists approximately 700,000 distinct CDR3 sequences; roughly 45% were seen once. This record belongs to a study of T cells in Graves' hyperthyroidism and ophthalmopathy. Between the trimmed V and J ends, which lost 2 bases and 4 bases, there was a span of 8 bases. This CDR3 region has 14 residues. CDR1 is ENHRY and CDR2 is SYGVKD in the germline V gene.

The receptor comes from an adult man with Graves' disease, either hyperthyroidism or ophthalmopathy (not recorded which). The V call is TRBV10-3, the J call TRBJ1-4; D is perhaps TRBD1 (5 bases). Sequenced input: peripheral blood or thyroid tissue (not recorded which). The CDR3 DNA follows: TGTGCCATCAGTGAGGGACAAGATAATGAAAAACTGTTTTTT. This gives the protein CAISEGQDNEKLFF.